This T cell receptor (beta chain) appears in the sequencing data of a study of cytomegalovirus exposure and HLA in healthy donors. Study findings and constraints: For most TCR sequences rarity was the rule, although some public TCRs occurred in many donors.

This table comes from immunoSEQ multiplex PCR, and its TCRdb copy is limited to in-frame clones, with some not included. Here the sample spans about 150,000 clones, 85% to 90% being singletons. As for this clone: Its cognate antigen is unknown.

Germline CDR1 GTSNPN, CDR2 SVGIG (reference sequence). The CDR3 covers 13 residues. Trimming pared 4 bases from V and 4 bases from J, leaving 13 bases between. This chain links TRBV30 with TRBJ1-2; D remains unclear. Sequencing was carried out using PBMCs. The receptor comes from a woman aged 18-29 years in good health and CMV-seropositive. The CDR3 nucleotides read TGTGCCTGGACCCCCGAGGCTACCTATGGCTACACCTTC. As protein: CAWTPEATYGYTF. Full variable domain (outside the CDR3, taken from reference TRBV30 and TRBJ1-2): SQTIHQWPATLVQPVGSPLSLECTVEGTSNPNLYWYRQAAGRGLQLLFYSVGIGQISSEVPQNLSASRPQDRQFILSSKKLLLSDSGFYLCAWTPEATYGYTFGSGTRLTVV.